This T cell receptor beta chain appears in the sequencing data of a study of STAT3 mutations in large granular lymphocyte leukemia. The study, taken as a whole, reports: Every T-LGLL patient had at least one immunodominant TCRbeta clonotype.

Assay used: immunoSEQ multiplex PCR; TCRdb lists only in-frame clones, some missing. The table has around 2,000 clones, 29% seen once. As for this clone: Its target is unknown.

Sequenced material: peripheral blood mononuclear cells. The clonotype was recovered from a male patient in his 50s with T-cell large granular lymphocyte leukemia. Some clones in this sample may be carry-over from other donors' samples.

The CDR3 DNA is TGTGCCAGTAGTACGGCCAGGGGCAATCAGCCCCAGCATTTT. Amino acids: CASSTARGNQPQHF. V usage is TRBV19 and J usage is TRBJ1-5; weak D call: TRBD1 (5 bases). The V and J ends lost 4 bases and 2 bases respectively, with 9 bases between them. Germline V gene data show CDR1 as LNHDA and CDR2 as SQIVND (reference sequence). This CDR3 is built from 14 residues.